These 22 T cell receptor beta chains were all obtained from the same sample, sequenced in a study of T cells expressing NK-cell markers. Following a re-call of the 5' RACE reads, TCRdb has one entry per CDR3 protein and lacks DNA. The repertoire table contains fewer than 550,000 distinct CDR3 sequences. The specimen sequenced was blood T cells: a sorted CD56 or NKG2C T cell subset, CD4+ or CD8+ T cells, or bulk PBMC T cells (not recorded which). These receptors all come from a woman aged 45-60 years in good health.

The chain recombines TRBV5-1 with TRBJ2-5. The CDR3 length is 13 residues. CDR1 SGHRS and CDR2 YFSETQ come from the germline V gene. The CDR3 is CASAQAYQETQYF.

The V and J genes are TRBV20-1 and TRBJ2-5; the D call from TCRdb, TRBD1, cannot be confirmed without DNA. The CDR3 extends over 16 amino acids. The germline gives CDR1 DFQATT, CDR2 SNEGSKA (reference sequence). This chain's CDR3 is CSARARGAEGVETQYF.

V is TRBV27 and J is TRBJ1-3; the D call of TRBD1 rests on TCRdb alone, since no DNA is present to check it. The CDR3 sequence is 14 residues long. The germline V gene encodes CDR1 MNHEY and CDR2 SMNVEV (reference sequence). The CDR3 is CASSPLTGINTIYF.

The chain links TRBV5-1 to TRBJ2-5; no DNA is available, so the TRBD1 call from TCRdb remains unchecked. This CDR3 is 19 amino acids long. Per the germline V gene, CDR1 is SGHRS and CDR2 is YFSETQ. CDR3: CASSFRGGGFQGREETQYF.

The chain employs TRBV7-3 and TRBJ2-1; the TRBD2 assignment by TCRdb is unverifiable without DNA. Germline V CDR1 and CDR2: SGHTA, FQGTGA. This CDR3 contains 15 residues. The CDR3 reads CASSSVAGGPHEQFF.

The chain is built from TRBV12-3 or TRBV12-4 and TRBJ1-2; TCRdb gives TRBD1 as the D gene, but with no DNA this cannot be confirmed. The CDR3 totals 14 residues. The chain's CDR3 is CASSLAQGLGGYTF.

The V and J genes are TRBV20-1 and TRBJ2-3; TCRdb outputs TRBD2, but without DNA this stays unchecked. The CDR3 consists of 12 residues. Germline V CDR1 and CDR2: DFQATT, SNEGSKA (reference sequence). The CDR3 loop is CSATHTAGTQYF.

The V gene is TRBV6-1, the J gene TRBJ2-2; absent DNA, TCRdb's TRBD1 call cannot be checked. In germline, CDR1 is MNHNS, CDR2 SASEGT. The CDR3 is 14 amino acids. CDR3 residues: CASSAYRDGGELFF.

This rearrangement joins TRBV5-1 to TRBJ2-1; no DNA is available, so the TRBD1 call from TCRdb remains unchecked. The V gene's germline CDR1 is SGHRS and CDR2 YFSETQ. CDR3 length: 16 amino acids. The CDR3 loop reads CASSKTGPSSYNEQFF.

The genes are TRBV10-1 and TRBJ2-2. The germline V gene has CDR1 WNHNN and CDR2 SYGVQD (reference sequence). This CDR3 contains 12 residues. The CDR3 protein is CASSVGSGELFF.

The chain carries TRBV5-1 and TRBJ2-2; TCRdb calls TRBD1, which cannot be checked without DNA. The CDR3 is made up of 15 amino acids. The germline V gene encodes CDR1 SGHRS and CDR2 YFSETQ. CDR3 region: CASSIGWDRGRELFF.

The CDR3 protein is CASSHTRVGDTQYF. This chain links TRBV3-1 with TRBJ2-3; TCRdb picks TRBD1, but there is no DNA to check that call. CDR3 length: 14 residues. Germline V gives CDR1 LGHDT, CDR2 YNNKEL (reference sequence).

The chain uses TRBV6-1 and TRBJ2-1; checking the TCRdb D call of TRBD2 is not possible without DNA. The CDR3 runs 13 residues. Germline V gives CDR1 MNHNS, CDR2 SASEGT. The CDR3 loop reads CASSAGTSGRGFF.

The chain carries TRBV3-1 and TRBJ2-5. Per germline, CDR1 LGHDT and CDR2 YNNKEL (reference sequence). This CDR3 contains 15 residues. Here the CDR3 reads CASSQDPGRQETQYF.

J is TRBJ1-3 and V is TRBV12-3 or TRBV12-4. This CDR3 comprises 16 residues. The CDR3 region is CASTLRRETRGNTIYF.

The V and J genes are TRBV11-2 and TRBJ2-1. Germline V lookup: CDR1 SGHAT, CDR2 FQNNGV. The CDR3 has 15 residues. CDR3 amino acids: CASSFQFTLANEQFF.

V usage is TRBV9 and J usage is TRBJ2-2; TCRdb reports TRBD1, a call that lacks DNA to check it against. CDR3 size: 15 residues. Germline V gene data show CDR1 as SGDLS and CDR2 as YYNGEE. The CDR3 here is CASSVVRGGSGELFF. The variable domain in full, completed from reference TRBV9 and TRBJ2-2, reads DSGVTQTPKHLITATGQRVTLRCSPRSGDLSVYWYQQSLDQGLQFLIQYYNGEERAKGNILERFSAQQFPDLHSELNLSSLELGDSALYFCASSVVRGGSGELFFGEGSRLTVL.

CDR3 loop: CASSLGLAGGPGEQYF. This chain uses TRBV13 with TRBJ2-7; TCRdb's D call of TRBD2 is untestable without DNA. Germline values: CDR1 PRHDT, CDR2 FYEKMQ (reference sequence). The CDR3 length is 16 residues.

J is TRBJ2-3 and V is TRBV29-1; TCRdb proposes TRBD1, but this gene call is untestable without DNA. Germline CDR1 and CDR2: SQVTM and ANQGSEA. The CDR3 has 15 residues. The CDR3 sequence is CSVEFIVPPSDTQYF.

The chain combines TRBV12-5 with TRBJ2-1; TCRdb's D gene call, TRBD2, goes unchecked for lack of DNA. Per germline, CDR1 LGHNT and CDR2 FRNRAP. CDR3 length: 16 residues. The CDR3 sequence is CASGGTSGGPYNEQFF. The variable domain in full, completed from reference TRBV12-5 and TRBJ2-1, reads DARVTQTPRHKVTEMGQEVTMRCQPILGHNTVFWYRQTMMQGLELLAYFRNRAPLDDSGMPKDRFSAEMPDATLATLKIQPSEPRDSAVYFCASGGTSGGPYNEQFFGPGTRLTVL.

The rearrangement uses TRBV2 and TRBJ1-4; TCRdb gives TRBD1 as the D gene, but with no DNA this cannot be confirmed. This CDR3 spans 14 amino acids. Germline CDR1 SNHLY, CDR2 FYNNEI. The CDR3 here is CASIPHRVDEKLFF.

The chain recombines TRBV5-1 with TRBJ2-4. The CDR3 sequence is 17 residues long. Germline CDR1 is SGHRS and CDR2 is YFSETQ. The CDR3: CASSYSSDWGSKNIQYF.